The T cell receptor beta chain described here comes from a study of T-cell memory formation after mild COVID-19. Regarding the study as a whole: A second wave of clones peaked on day 37, and their SARS-CoV-2 specificity went unconfirmed.

V gave up 5 bases and J gave up 0 bases, with 8 bases separating them. The CDR3 contains 13 residues. This clonotype was seen repeatedly, ten times or more. Its antigen is currently unknown. The authors produced TCR alpha and TCR beta cDNA libraries with sample barcodes and UMIs by 5'RACE using constant-segment primers. Each CDR3 protein is one row after TCRdb ran MiXCR on the 5' RACE reads. This sample carries approximately 100,000 distinct CDR3 sequences, approximately 13% of them seen once, and the ten largest clones take roughly 27%. The rearrangement joins TRBV12-3 or TRBV12-4 to TRBJ2-7; D not certain. Sequencing input: PBMCs or a T cell subset sorted from them (not recorded which). This clonotype was sampled from an adult woman who had mild COVID-19 (a few samples of this study predate the infection). Cell type and time point are not known. The chain's CDR3 is CASSTKSSYEQYF. In nucleotides, the CDR3 is TGTGCCAGCAGTACGAAAAGCTCCTACGAGCAGTACTTC.